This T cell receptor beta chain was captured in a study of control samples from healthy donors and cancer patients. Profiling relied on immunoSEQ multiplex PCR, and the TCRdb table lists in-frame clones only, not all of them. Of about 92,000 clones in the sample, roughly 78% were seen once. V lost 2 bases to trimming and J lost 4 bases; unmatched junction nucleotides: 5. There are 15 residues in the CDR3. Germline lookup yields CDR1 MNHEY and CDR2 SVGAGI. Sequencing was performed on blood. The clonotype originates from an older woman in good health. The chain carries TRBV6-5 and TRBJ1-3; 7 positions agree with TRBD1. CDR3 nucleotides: TGTGCCAGCAGTTACACTCCGGGACAGGGAAACACCATATATTTT. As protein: CASSYTPGQGNTIYF.